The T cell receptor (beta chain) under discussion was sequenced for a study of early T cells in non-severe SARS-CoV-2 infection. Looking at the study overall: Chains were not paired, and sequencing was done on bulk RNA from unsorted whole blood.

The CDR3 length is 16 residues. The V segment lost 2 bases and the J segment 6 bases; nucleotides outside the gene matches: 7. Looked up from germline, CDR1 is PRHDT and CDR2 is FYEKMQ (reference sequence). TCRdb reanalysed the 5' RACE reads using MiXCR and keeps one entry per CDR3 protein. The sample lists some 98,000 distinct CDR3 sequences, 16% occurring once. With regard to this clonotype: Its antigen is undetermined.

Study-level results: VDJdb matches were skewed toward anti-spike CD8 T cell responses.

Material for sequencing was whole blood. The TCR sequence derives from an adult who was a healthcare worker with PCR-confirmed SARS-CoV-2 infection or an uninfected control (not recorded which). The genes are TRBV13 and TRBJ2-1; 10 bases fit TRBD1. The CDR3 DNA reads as TGTGCCAGCAGCTTAACCGGACAGGGGGGCCTCAATGAGCAGTTCTTC. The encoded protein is CASSLTGQGGLNEQFF.